This T cell receptor (beta chain) appears in the sequencing data of a study of blood T cell repertoires in COVID-19. The germline V gene has CDR1 MNHEY and CDR2 SVGAGI. The CDR3 length is 13 residues. Deletions cut 5 bases from V and 2 bases from J, with 9 bases between. Assay used: immunoSEQ multiplex PCR; TCRdb lists only in-frame clones, some missing. The repertoire holds more than 95,000 clones, with approximately 91% as singletons. V usage is TRBV6-5 and J usage is TRBJ1-1, with D possibly being TRBD1 (5 bases). The origin of this receptor is a human donor in a cohort sampled during active COVID-19. The sample was peripheral blood. CDR3 loop: CASSLTGNTEAFF. CDR3 nucleotides: TGTGCCAGCAGTCTTACAGGTAACACTGAAGCTTTCTTT.